This T cell receptor (beta chain) was recovered during a study of T cells after yellow fever vaccination. For the study at large: Fractions with few cells were prepared using SMART-Seq v4 Ultra Low Input.

V dropped 4 bases and J dropped 4 bases, with 8 bases sitting between them. Germline CDR1 MNHEY, CDR2 SVGAGI. The CDR3 is made up of 13 amino acids. General study findings and limits: Booster samples showed a return of most primary-vaccination clones (around 95% CD4, approximately 85% CD8). Weaker, the secondary response peaked sooner, at day 5 versus 15.

5'RACE template switching generated TCR cDNA, adding a universal primer site and UMIs. TCRdb used MiXCR to reprocess the 5' RACE reads, holding one entry per CDR3 protein. The sample lists more than 350,000 distinct CDR3 sequences; 11% were seen once. In regard to this clonotype: Its antigen is currently unknown.

The sample here was PBMCs, taken on the day of the first yellow fever vaccination. V gene TRBV6-5 combines with J gene TRBJ1-5; TRBD1 might be the D (5 bases). The receptor comes from a man aged 18-30 years who received the YFV17D yellow fever vaccine. The CDR3 DNA is TGTGCCAGCAGTTGGACAAAAAATCAGCCCCAGCATTTT. Residues: CASSWTKNQPQHF.